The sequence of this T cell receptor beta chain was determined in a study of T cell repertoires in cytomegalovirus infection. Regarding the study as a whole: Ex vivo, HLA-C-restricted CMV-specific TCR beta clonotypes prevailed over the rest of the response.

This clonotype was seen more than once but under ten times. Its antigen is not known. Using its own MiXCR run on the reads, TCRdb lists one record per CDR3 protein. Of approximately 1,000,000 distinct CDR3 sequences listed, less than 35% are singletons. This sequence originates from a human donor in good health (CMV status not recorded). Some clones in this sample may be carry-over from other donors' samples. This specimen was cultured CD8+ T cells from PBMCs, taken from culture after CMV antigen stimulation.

This CDR3 is CASSSTGGGLETQYF. For the CDR3, the DNA is TGTGCCAGCAGCTCAACAGGCGGGGGCTTGGAGACCCAGTACTTC. The chain couples TRBV7-6 to TRBJ2-5, with a tentative D call TRBD2 (7 bases). V was trimmed by 4 bases and J by 5 bases, leaving 17 bases between them. Per the germline V gene, CDR1 is SGHVS and CDR2 is FNYEAQ. CDR3 length: 15 amino acids.